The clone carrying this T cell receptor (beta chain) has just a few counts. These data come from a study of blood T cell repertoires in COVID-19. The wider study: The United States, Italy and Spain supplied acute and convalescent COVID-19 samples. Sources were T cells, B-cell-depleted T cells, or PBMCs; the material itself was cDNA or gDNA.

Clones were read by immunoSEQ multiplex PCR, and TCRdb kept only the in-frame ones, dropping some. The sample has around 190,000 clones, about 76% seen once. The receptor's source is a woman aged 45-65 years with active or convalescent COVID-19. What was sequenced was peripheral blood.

Here the CDR3 DNA reads TGTGCCAGCAGCCAAGGCCCCGGGGTTGGAGGGGAAGAACTGTTTTTT. It is translated as CASSQGPGVGGEELFF. The V and J genes are TRBV4-2 and TRBJ1-4, with TRBD1 as a possible D gene (5 bases). The CDR3 has 16 residues. CDR1 is LGHNA and CDR2 is YNFKEQ in the germline V gene. Trimming cost V 1 base and J 12 bases, with 21 bases left between them.